A single sample gave rise to the 24 T cell receptor beta chains below, sequenced in a study of T cell responses to AZD1222 COVID-19 vaccine. Clones were sequenced by immunoSEQ multiplex PCR, and TCRdb holds only the in-frame ones, with some missing. This sample has 100,000 to 150,000 clones; more than 70% occur once, and the top ten carry 1.5% to 1.9%. Sample: peripheral blood, taken on day 0 of AZD1222 vaccination. These receptors were obtained from an adult in good health.

This clone was seen more than once but under ten times. The chain is built from TRBV11-2 and TRBJ1-1; D perhaps matches TRBD1 (6 bases). This CDR3 is built from 18 residues. The germline V and J ends were trimmed by 1 base and 0 bases, with 18 bases remaining between them. CDR1 SGHAT and CDR2 FQNNGV come from the germline V gene. This chain's CDR3 is CASSLGTWGRGMNTEAFF. CDR3 nucleotides: TGTGCCAGCAGCTTAGGTACTTGGGGTAGGGGGATGAACACTGAAGCTTTCTTT.

This chain connects TRBV11-3 to TRBJ2-5; 8 positions agree with TRBD2. CDR1 and CDR2 from the germline V gene are SGHNT and YENEEA. The V gene end was trimmed by 4 bases and the J gene end by 3 bases; junction bases not matched to a gene: 13. There are 17 residues in the CDR3. CDR3 bases: TGTGCCAGCAGCTCTCTTTCTCGGGAGGGCCAAAAAGAGACCCAGTACTTC. Translated: CASSSLSREGQKETQYF. Looking up the rest from reference TRBV11-3 and TRBJ2-5 gives the full variable domain: EAGVVQSPRYKIIEKKQPVAFWCNPISGHNTLYWYLQNLGQGPELLIRYENEEAVDDSQLPKDRFSAERLKGVDSTLKIQPAELGDSAVYLCASSSLSREGQKETQYFGPGTRLLVL.

The chain recombines TRBV24-1 with TRBJ2-6; D possibly corresponds to TRBD1 (5 bases). Germline V gene lookup returns CDR1 KGHDR and CDR2 SFDVKD. V lost 1 base to trimming and J lost 2 bases, with 5 bases between them. The CDR3 totals 15 residues. This chain's CDR3 is CATSDFRAGANVLTF. The CDR3 nucleotides read TGTGCCACCAGTGATTTCAGGGCTGGGGCCAACGTCCTGACTTTC.

This clone is a singleton in its sample. The chain carries TRBV5-1 and TRBJ2-5, with D unclear. CDR3 length: 14 residues. Germline-derived CDR1 and CDR2 are SGHRS and YFSETQ. V lost 3 bases to trimming and J lost 0 bases, with 9 bases between them. The CDR3 DNA follows: TGCGCCAGCAGCTCCGGCCCAGACCAAGAGACCCAGTACTTC. Residues: CASSSGPDQETQYF.

The DNA of the CDR3 is TGTGCCAGTAGTTTAGGATACAATGAGCAGTTCTTC. Protein product: CASSLGYNEQFF. The chain links TRBV19 to TRBJ2-1; no clear D gene. V gave up 5 bases and J gave up 4 bases, with 6 bases separating them. CDR1 is LNHDA and CDR2 is SQIVND in the germline V gene (reference sequence). The CDR3 loop spans 12 amino acids.

This chain uses TRBV5-5 with TRBJ2-1, with D possibly TRBD1 on 5 matching bases. The length of the CDR3 is 15 residues. V was cut by 5 bases and J by 8 bases, with 20 bases left in between. Germline CDR1 is SGHKS and CDR2 is YYEKEE (reference sequence). CDR3 coding DNA: TGTGCCAGCAGTCTGAACTCAGGGATTTTCCATGAGCAGTTCTTC. Protein: CASSLNSGIFHEQFF.

The chain recombines TRBV10-3 with TRBJ1-2; TRBD1 matches 9 bases. This CDR3 comprises 16 residues. After removal of 8 bases from V and 7 bases from J, the junction contained 17 bases not matched to a gene. The V gene's germline CDR1 is ENHRY and CDR2 SYGVKD. Here the CDR3 reads CAIGTGGAKDGSGYTF. The CDR3 region has the DNA TGTGCCATCGGTACAGGGGGCGCGAAGGACGGGAGTGGCTACACCTTC.

The gene calls are TRBV28 and TRBJ1-1; D may be TRBD1 (5 bases). The CDR3 loop spans 14 amino acids. The V gene's germline CDR1 is MDHEN and CDR2 SYDVKM. V lost 8 bases to trimming and J lost 2 bases, with 15 bases between them. The CDR3: CASGQPGENTEAFF. Written as DNA, the CDR3 is TGTGCCAGCGGGCAGCCGGGGGAAAACACTGAAGCTTTCTTT.

V gene TRBV27 combines with J gene TRBJ1-2; possibly TRBD1 for D (5 bases). V lost 3 bases to trimming and J lost 3 bases, with 8 bases between them. Germline CDR1 and CDR2: MNHEY and SMNVEV (reference sequence). The CDR3 loop spans 13 amino acids. DNA of the CDR3: TGTGCCAGCAGTTTGGGGGGGTACTATGGCTACACCTTC. It encodes CASSLGGYYGYTF.

The rearrangement links TRBV11-3 to TRBJ2-1; the D gene could be TRBD1 or TRBD2 (5 bases each). Germline CDR1 SGHNT, CDR2 YENEEA. V was cut by 4 bases and J by 5 bases, with 15 bases left in between. The CDR3 consists of 15 residues. The CDR3 nucleotides read TGTGCCAGCAGCTCCCGGGAAGGGGCCAACAATGAGCAGTTCTTC. Protein product: CASSSREGANNEQFF.

The J gene is TRBJ1-6, the V gene TRBV10-1; 10 bases are shared with TRBD1. Germline values: CDR1 WNHNN, CDR2 SYGVQD (reference sequence). J gave up 6 bases and V 9 bases, and 2 bases lay outside the gene matches. The CDR3 has 13 amino acids. The CDR3 nucleotides are TGCGCCAGACGGGACAGGGGTAATTCACCCCTCCACTTT. This sequence encodes CARRDRGNSPLHF.

This rearrangement joins TRBV3-1 (or the pseudogene TRBV3-2) to TRBJ1-2; D unresolved. Trimming cost V 0 bases and J 8 bases, with 16 bases left between them. The CDR3 has 15 amino acids. The germline CDR1 and CDR2 sequences are LGHDT and YNNKEL (reference sequence). The CDR3 loop is CASSQEVQSLWGYTF. Written as DNA, the CDR3 is TGTGCCAGCAGCCAAGAAGTACAGAGCCTATGGGGCTACACCTTC.

J is TRBJ1-1 and V is TRBV2, with TRBD1 identical over 7 bases. Germline V CDR1 and CDR2: SNHLY, FYNNEI. V was pared by 3 bases and J by 4 bases, with 11 bases of the junction left unmatched. CDR3 size: 16 residues. In nucleotides, the CDR3 is TGTGCCAGCAGTGACGAATATCCCGCAGGGGGCACTGAAGCTTTCTTT. It codes for CASSDEYPAGGTEAFF.

The rearrangement uses TRBV3-1 (or the pseudogene TRBV3-2) and TRBJ2-7, with 12 bases fitting TRBD2. V lost 3 bases, J lost 4 bases, and 1 base stayed unmatched. The V gene's germline CDR1 is LGHDT and CDR2 YNNKEL (reference sequence). The CDR3 runs to 14 residues. This CDR3 reads CASSQTSGSYEQYF. The CDR3 DNA is TGTGCCAGCAGCCAGACTAGCGGGAGTTACGAGCAGTACTTC.

The rearrangement uses TRBV6-6 and TRBJ2-4; 8 bases align to TRBD1. CDR3 size: 16 residues. Per the germline V gene, CDR1 is MNHNY and CDR2 is SVGAGI (reference sequence). The V segment lost 6 bases and the J segment 0 bases; nucleotides outside the gene matches: 7. The CDR3 DNA reads TGTGCCAGCAGCCGGGACAGGAGACTAGCCAAAAACATTCAGTACTTC. This codes for CASSRDRRLAKNIQYF.

The gene calls are TRBV6-4 and TRBJ1-1; a possible D gene is TRBD1 (5 bases). This CDR3 spans 14 amino acids. Germline values: CDR1 MRHNA, CDR2 SNTAGT. V lost 0 bases and J lost 3, with 8 bases in between. CDR3 DNA sequence: TGTGCCAGCAGTGACTCGATGGGGGACACTGAAGCTTTCTTT. Protein: CASSDSMGDTEAFF.

The V gene is TRBV4-3, the J gene TRBJ2-7; TRBD1 aligns across 10 bases. Germline values: CDR1 LGHNA, CDR2 YSLEER. CDR3 length: 14 residues. Unmatched junction bases numbered 4, after V lost 5 bases and J lost 3 bases. The CDR3: CASSYRDRGYEQYF. The DNA for the CDR3 is TGCGCCAGCAGCTACCGGGACAGGGGCTACGAGCAGTACTTC.

The chain recombines TRBV3-1 (or the pseudogene TRBV3-2) with TRBJ1-5; D is uncertain. V shed 1 base and J shed 7 bases, with 11 bases lying between them. CDR1 LGHDT and CDR2 YNNKEL come from the germline V gene (reference sequence). The CDR3 spans 14 residues. Written as DNA, the CDR3 is TGTGCCAGCAGCCAAGCCTCTATGGGACAGCCCCAGCATTTT. Protein sequence: CASSQASMGQPQHF.

The V and J genes are TRBV13 and TRBJ2-1, with TRBD2 matching over 13 bases. V shed 2 bases, J shed 4 bases, and the junction held 2 bases outside the gene matches. Germline-derived CDR1 and CDR2 are PRHDT and FYEKMQ (reference sequence). The CDR3 totals 16 residues. The CDR3, as DNA: TGTGCCAGCAGCTTAACACTAGCGGGAGGGTACAATGAGCAGTTCTTC. Translating gives CASSLTLAGGYNEQFF. Looking up the rest from reference TRBV13 and TRBJ2-1 gives the full variable domain: AAGVIQSPRHLIKEKRETATLKCYPIPRHDTVYWYQQGPGQDPQFLISFYEKMQSDKGSIPDRFSAQQFSDYHSELNMSSLELGDSALYFCASSLTLAGGYNEQFFGPGTRLTVL.

This clone was seen a single time. The chain combines TRBV27 with TRBJ1-2; tentative D call: TRBD1 (5 bases). The CDR3 consists of 15 residues. From germline, CDR1 is MNHEY and CDR2 SMNVEV (reference sequence). Trimming cost V 5 bases and J 10 bases, with 23 bases left between them. The CDR3 DNA reads TGTGCCAGCAGTCTCCGACCCGGGACGCCAGGCGCCTACACCTTC. Encoded protein: CASSLRPGTPGAYTF.

The chain recombines TRBV6-5 with TRBJ1-2, with 7 bases identical to TRBD1. J was trimmed by 8 bases and V by 5 bases; bases with no gene match: 2. The CDR3 length is 11 residues. CDR1 is MNHEY and CDR2 is SVGAGI in the germline V gene. The CDR3 loop reads CASSTGAGYTF. CDR3 nucleotide sequence: TGTGCCAGCAGTACAGGGGCAGGCTACACCTTC.

This rearrangement joins TRBV7-8 to TRBJ2-7, with 10 nucleotides matching TRBD2. The V gene's germline CDR1 is SGHVS and CDR2 FQNEAQ. The V and J ends lost 3 bases and 2 bases, in that order; junction bases with no gene match: 10. The CDR3 sequence is 17 residues long. The CDR3 is CASSLPGAGLATYEQYF. CDR3 sequence (DNA): TGTGCCAGCAGCTTGCCCGGGGCGGGACTAGCGACCTACGAGCAGTACTTC.

V gene TRBV13 combines with J gene TRBJ2-4, with TRBD2 matching over 13 bases. The CDR3 runs 20 residues. Trimming cost V 0 bases and J 2 bases; bases outside gene matches: 10. Germline assignment: CDR1 PRHDT and CDR2 FYEKMQ (reference sequence). CDR3 protein: CASSLGGLAGVRGSKNIQYF. In DNA form, the CDR3 reads TGTGCCAGCAGCTTAGGCGGACTAGCGGGAGTAAGGGGATCCAAAAACATTCAGTACTTC.

Details on this clone: Its ends do not fully match the called genes, so a read error is possible. The CDR3 protein is CASSPAFTIEKLFF. CDR3 DNA sequence: TGTGCCAGCAGCCCGGCCTTTACTATTGAAAAACTGTTTTTT. The chain couples TRBV7-9 to TRBJ1-4; no reliable D call. CDR3 length: 14 amino acids. Germline V CDR1 and CDR2: SEHNR, FQNEAQ (reference sequence). The whole variable domain, filled in from reference TRBV7-9 and TRBJ1-4, reads DTGVSQNPRHKITKRGQNVTFRCDPISEHNRLYWYRQTLGQGPEFLTYFQNEAQLEKSRLLSDRFSAERPKGSFSTLEIQRTEQGDSAMYLCASSPAFTIEKLFFGSGTQLSVL.